This T cell receptor (beta chain) was recovered during a study of post-analysis software for immune sequencing data. The wider study: Relapsing-remitting, secondary progressive and progressive-relapsing forms of multiple sclerosis all featured among disease courses. Study results and limitations: A few TRBV segments were significantly more frequent in patients than in controls. TRBV5-6, TRBV5-1 and TRBV20-1 were among these segments. Diversity measured as normalized Chao1 was significantly lower in multiple sclerosis patients than in controls.

V trimming: 3 bases; J trimming: 4 bases; junction bases outside the gene matches: 5. This CDR3 comprises 14 residues. Germline assignment: CDR1 DFQATT and CDR2 SNEGSKA (reference sequence). Notes on this clonotype: The antigen is unknown.

TCR beta cDNA libraries included unique molecular identifiers. TCRdb reanalysed the PCR reads using MiXCR and keeps one entry per CDR3 protein. Here the sample spans some 890,000 distinct CDR3 sequences, approximately 53% being singletons. The sequenced sample consisted of blood. This rearrangement joins TRBV20-1 to TRBJ2-1; 8 bases align to TRBD2. The source is a girl aged 5-17 years with multiple sclerosis. The CDR3 here is CSASLAGIYNEQFF. For the CDR3, the DNA is TGCAGTGCTAGTTTAGCGGGAATTTACAATGAGCAGTTCTTC.